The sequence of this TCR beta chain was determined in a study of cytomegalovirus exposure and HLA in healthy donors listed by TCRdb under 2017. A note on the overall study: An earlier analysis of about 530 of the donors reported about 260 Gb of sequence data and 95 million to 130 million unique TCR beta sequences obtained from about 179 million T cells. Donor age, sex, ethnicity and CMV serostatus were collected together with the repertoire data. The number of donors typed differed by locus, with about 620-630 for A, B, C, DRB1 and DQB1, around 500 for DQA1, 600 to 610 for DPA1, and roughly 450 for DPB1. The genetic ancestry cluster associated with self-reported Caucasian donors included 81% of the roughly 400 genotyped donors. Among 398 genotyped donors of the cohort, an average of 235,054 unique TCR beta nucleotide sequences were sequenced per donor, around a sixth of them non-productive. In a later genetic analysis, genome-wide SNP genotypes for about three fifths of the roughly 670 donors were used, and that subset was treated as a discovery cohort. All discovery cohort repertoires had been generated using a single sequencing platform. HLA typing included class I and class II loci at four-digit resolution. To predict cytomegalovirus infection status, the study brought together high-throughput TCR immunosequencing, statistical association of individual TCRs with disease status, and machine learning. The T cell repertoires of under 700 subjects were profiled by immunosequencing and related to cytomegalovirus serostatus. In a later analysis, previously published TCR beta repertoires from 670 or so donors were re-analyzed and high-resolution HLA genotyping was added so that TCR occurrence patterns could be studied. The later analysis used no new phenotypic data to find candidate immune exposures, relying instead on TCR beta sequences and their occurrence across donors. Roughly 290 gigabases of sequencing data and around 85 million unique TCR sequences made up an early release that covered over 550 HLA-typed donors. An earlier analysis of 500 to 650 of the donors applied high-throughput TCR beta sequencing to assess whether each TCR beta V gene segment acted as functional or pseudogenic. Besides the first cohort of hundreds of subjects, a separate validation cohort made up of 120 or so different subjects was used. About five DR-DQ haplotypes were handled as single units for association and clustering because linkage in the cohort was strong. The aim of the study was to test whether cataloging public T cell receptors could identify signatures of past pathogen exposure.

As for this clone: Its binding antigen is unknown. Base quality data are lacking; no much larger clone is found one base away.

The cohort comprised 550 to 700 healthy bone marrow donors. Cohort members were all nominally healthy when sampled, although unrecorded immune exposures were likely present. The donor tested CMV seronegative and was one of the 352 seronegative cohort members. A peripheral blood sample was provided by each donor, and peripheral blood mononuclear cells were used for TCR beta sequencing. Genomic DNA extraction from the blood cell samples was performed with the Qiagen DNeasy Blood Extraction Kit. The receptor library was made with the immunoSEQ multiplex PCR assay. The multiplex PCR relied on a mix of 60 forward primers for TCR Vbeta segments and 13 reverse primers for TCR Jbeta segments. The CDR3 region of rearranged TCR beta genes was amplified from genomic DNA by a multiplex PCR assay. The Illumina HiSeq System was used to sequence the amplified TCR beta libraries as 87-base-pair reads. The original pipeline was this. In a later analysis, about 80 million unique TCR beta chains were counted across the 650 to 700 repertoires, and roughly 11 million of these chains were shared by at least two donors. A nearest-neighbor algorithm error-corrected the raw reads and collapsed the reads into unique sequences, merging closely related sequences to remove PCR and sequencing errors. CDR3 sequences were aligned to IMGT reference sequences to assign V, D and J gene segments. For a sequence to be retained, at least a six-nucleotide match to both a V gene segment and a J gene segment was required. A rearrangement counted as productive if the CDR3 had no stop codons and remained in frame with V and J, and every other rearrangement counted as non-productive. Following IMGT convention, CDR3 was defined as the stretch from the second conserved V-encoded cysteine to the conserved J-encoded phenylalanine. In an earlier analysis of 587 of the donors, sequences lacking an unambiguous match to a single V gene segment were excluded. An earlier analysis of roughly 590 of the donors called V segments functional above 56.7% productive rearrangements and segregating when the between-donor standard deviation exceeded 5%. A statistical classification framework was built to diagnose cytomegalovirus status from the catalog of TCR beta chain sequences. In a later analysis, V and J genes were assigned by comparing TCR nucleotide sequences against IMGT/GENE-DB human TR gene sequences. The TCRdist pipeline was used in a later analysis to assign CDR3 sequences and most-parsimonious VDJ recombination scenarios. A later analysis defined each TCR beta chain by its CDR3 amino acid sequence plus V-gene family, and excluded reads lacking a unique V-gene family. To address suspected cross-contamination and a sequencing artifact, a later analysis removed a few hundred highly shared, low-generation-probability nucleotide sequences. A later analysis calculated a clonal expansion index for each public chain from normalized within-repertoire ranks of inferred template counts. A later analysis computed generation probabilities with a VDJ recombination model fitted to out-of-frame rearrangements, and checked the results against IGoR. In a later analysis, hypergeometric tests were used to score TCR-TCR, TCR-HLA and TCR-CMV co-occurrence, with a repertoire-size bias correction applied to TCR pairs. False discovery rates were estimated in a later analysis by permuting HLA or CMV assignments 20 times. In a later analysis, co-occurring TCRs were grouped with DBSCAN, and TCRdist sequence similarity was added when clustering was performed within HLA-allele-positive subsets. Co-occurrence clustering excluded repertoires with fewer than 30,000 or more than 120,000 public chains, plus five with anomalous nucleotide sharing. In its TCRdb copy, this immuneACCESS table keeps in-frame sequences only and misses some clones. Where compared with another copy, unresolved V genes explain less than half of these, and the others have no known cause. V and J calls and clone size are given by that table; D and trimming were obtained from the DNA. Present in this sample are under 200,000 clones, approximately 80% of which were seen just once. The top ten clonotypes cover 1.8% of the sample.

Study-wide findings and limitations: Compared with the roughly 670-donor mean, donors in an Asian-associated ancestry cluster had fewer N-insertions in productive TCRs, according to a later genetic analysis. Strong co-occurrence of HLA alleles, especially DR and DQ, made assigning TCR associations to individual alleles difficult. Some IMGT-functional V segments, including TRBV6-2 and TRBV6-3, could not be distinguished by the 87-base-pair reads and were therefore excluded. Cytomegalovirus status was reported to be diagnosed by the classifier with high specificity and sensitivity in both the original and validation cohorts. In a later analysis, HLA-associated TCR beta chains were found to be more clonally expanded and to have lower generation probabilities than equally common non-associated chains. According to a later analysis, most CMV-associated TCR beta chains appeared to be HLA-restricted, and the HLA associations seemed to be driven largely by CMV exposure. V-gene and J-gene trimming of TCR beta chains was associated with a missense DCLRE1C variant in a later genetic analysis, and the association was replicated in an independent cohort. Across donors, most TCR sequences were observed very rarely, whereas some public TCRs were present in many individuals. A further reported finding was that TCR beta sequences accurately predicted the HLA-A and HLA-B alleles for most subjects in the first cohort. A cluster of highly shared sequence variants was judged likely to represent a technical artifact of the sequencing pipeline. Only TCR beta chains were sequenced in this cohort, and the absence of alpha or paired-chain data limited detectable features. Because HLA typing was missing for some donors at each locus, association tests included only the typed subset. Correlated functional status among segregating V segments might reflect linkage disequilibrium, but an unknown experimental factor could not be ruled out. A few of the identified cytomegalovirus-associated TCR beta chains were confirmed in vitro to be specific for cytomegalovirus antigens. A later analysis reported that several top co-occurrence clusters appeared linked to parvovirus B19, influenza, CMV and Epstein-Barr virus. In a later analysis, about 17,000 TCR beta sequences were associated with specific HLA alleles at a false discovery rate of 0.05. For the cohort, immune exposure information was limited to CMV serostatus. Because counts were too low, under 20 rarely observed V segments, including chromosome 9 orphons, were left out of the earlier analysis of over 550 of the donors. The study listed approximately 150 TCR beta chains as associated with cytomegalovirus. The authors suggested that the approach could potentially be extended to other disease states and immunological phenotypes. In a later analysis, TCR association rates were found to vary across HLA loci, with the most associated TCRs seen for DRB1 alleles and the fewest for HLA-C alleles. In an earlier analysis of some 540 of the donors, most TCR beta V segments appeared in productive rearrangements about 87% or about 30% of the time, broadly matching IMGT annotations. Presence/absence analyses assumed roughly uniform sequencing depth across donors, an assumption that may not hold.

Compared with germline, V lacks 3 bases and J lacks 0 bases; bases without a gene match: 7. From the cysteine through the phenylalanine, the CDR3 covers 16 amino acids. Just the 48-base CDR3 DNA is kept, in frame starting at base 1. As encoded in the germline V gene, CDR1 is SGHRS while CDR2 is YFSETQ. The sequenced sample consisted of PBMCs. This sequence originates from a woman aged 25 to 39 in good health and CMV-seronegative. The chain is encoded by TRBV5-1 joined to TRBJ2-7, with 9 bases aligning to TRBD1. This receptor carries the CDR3 CASSSAGQGFSYEQYF. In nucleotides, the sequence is TGCGCCAGCAGCTCGGCGGGACAGGGTTTCTCCTACGAGCAGTACTTC.